This T cell receptor beta chain emerged from a study of glioma-infiltrating T cells. Ten or more counts support this clonotype. As yet, its antigen is unknown. Using RNA template, CDR3s of TCR alpha and beta were amplified with iRepertoire arm-PCR. Tissue mRNA or PBMC total RNA, roughly 100-400 ng, went into one-step reverse transcription and amplification. Via MiXCR, TCRdb re-called the multiplex PCR reads, giving one row per CDR3 protein. The table lists about 180,000 distinct CDR3 sequences, around 42% of them singletons. Overall study findings and caveats: Above-expected tissue-blood divergence occurred in all gliomas, most in low-grade ones. Very few CDR3 sequences were shared between tissue and blood.

The sample comprised glioma tissue, nonneoplastic brain tissue, or PBMCs (not recorded which). The sequence came from a human donor with low-grade glioma or glioblastoma, undergoing nonglioma brain surgery, or in good health (not recorded which).

The CDR3, as DNA: TGTGCCAGCTGGGAGCGGGGCTCCTACAATGAGCAGTTCTTC. This gives the protein CASWERGSYNEQFF. The chain links TRBV28 to TRBJ2-1; TRBD2 matches 7 bases. The length of the CDR3 is 14 residues. V was clipped by 8 bases and J by 0 bases; unmatched bases: 4. Germline CDR1 reads MDHEN; CDR2 reads SYDVKM.